This entry is about one T cell receptor (beta chain). The antigen remains unidentified. This sample stems from a study of identical twins' blood T cells. Study results and limitations: Each donor's most abundant TCRbeta clonotypes shared more CDR3 sequences with her twin than unrelated donors.

Six healthy women, forming three identical twin pairs, donated samples. In the study's own analysis: Each library had about 2.2 to 3.6 million CDR3 reads and about 90,000 to nearly 550,000 clonotypes. TCRdb reprocessed the 5' RACE reads via MiXCR and lists one record per CDR3 protein. The V and J calls were determined by TCRdb, not by the authors. The table shows hundreds of thousands of distinct CDR3 sequences, with about 28% occurring only once. Between the trimmed V and J ends, which lost 7 bases and 1 base, there was a span of 13 bases. Germline lookup yields CDR1 GTSNPN and CDR2 SVGIG (reference sequence). CDR3 size: 13 residues.

The sequenced sample consisted of PBMCs. This rearrangement joins TRBV30 to TRBJ1-1; D is undetermined. The TCR comes from a woman aged 18-55 years in good health. The CDR3 nucleotides read TGTGCCTTTAACACCGACGGGAACACTGAAGCTTTCTTT. The encoded protein is CAFNTDGNTEAFF.